This TCR beta chain was sequenced in a study of T cell responses to AZD1222 COVID-19 vaccine. TCRdb's table, derived via immunoSEQ multiplex PCR, lists solely in-frame clones and lacks some. There are about 35,000 clones in the sample; just over 85% occur only once, and 11% lies in the top ten. This CDR3 is 14 amino acids long. V was pared by 4 bases and J by 5 bases, with 11 bases between. The germline gives CDR1 MNHEY, CDR2 SVGAGI. This material consisted of peripheral blood, taken 28 days after the second AZD1222 dose. V is TRBV6-5 and J is TRBJ2-2; D is perhaps TRBD1 (6 bases). The receptor comes from an adult who received the AZD1222 COVID-19 vaccine. The CDR3 DNA is TGTGCCAGCAGTTTAACTACAGGGACCGGGGAGCTGTTTTTT. This sequence encodes CASSLTTGTGELFF.